This is a list of T cell receptor beta chains from one sample in a study of cytomegalovirus exposure and HLA in healthy donors. Libraries were prepared by immunoSEQ multiplex PCR; TCRdb keeps only in-frame clonotypes and omits some of them. The sample yields approximately 90,000 clones, roughly three quarters seen once. Sample: PBMCs. The receptors derive from a man under 40 in good health and CMV-seronegative. CDR3s include the opening cysteine and the closing phenylalanine or tryptophan. A D gene is named only where the DNA matches it firmly. Size tells how often a clone was seen (once, few, many) or the class of an expanded clone, and some rows leave it out.

DNA: TGCGCCAGCAGCCAAGAAAGAGGGAGGACTGAAGCTTTCTTT
CDR3: CASSQERGRTEAFF
D: -
J: TRBJ1-1
size: once
V: TRBV4-3

DNA: TGTGCCTGCCATAAGCTTGGCTACACCTTC
CDR3: CACHKLGYTF
D: -
J: TRBJ1-2
size: once
V: TRBV30

DNA: TGTGCCAGCAAGATAACGTCGGGTAACAATGAGCAGTTCTTC
CDR3: CASKITSGNNEQFF
D: -
J: TRBJ2-1
size: -
V: TRBV6-1

DNA: TGTGCCAGCAGCTCTCCAACAGGTGACGGCATTCAGTACTTC
CDR3: CASSSPTGDGIQYF
D: -
J: TRBJ2-4
size: -
V: TRBV14

DNA: TGTGCCAGCAGCCCAGAGGGTCCAGGCCTTATTGACTACGAGCAGTACTTC
CDR3: CASSPEGPGLIDYEQYF
D: -
J: TRBJ2-7
size: -
V: TRBV11-2

DNA: TGCGCCAGCTCCCACCCGAGCTACGAGCAGTACTTC
CDR3: CASSHPSYEQYF
D: -
J: TRBJ2-7
size: -
V: TRBV5-1

DNA: TGCAGCGTTGCTAGAAGGACCCCGGGGACTGAAGCTTTCTTT
CDR3: CSVARRTPGTEAFF
D: -
J: TRBJ1-1
size: -
V: TRBV29-1

DNA: TGCGCCAGCAGCCGAGCGGTCAGGCTTATGAACACTGAAGCTTTCTTT
CDR3: CASSRAVRLMNTEAFF
D: -
J: TRBJ1-1
size: -
V: TRBV4-1

DNA: TGTGCCATCAGAGGCACACGGGACAGGGGGCTTGGCGGGGAGCTGTTTTTT
CDR3: CAIRGTRDRGLGGELFF
D: TRBD1
J: TRBJ2-2
size: -
V: TRBV10-3

DNA: TGTGCCAGCTCAGATTCGACAGGGGAAAAACTGTTTTTT
CDR3: CASSDSTGEKLFF
D: TRBD1
J: TRBJ1-4
size: -
V: TRBV18

DNA: TGCGCCAGCAGCAGACAGGGGGATTTAAGAGAAGCTTTCTTT
CDR3: CASSRQGDLREAFF
D: TRBD1
J: TRBJ1-1
size: -
V: TRBV5-1

DNA: TGCAGCGTTGAAGTCGGCAGGGGCGGTTCCTACAATGAGCAGTTCTTC
CDR3: CSVEVGRGGSYNEQFF
D: -
J: TRBJ2-1
size: -
V: TRBV29-1

DNA: TGCGCCAGCAGCCAAGAACACCCGACAGGGGGCTTTGTCTCTGGGGCCAACGTCCTGACTTTC
CDR3: CASSQEHPTGGFVSGANVLTF
D: TRBD1
J: TRBJ2-6
size: -
V: TRBV4-1

DNA: TGCGCCAGCAGCTTGGCGACAGGGAACGAGCAGTACTTC
CDR3: CASSLATGNEQYF
D: TRBD1
J: TRBJ2-7
size: -
V: TRBV5-1

DNA: TGTGCCAGCAGCCCGCGGGGGCCCTACGAGCAGTACTTC
CDR3: CASSPRGPYEQYF
D: -
J: TRBJ2-7
size: few
V: TRBV7-9

DNA: TGTGCCAGCAGCTATCAGGGGGACACTGAAGCTTTCTTT
CDR3: CASSYQGDTEAFF
D: TRBD1
J: TRBJ1-1
size: -
V: TRBV11-3

DNA: TGTGCCAGCAGGTCGACAGGGGGTAATGAAAAACTGTTTTTT
CDR3: CASRSTGGNEKLFF
D: TRBD1
J: TRBJ1-4
size: -
V: TRBV6-1

DNA: TGTGCCAGCAGCTATTCCAGAGGTCGGACAGGAAGCTATGGCTACACCTTC
CDR3: CASSYSRGRTGSYGYTF
D: TRBD1
J: TRBJ1-2
size: -
V: TRBV7-9

DNA: TGTGCCAGTTCTATAGCGGGAGTAAGGACCGGGGAGCTGTTTTTT
CDR3: CASSIAGVRTGELFF
D: TRBD2
J: TRBJ2-2
size: -
V: TRBV6-5

DNA: TGCGCCAGCAGTGAGACGGGATACAATCAGCCCCAGCATTTT
CDR3: CASSETGYNQPQHF
D: -
J: TRBJ1-5
size: -
V: TRBV10-2

DNA: TGTGCCTGTGGAGGGGGCCCGGGGAGCTATGGCTACACCTTC
CDR3: CACGGGPGSYGYTF
D: TRBD1
J: TRBJ1-2
size: -
V: TRBV30

DNA: TGTGCCATCAGTGTGGGACAGAACCAAGAGACCCAGTACTTC
CDR3: CAISVGQNQETQYF
D: TRBD1
J: TRBJ2-5
size: -
V: TRBV10-3

DNA: TGTGCCAGCAGCACGAACCCCCAGGGTAATCAGCCCCAGCATTTT
CDR3: CASSTNPQGNQPQHF
D: -
J: TRBJ1-5
size: few
V: TRBV6-5

DNA: TGCGCCAGCAGCTTGGACAGGGATCAAGTCTATGGCTACACCTTC
CDR3: CASSLDRDQVYGYTF
D: -
J: TRBJ1-2
size: -
V: TRBV5-1

DNA: TGTGCCAGCAGTGCTTCGACAGGGGGCACTGAAGCTTTCTTT
CDR3: CASSASTGGTEAFF
D: TRBD1
J: TRBJ1-1
size: -
V: TRBV6-1

DNA: TGTGCCAGCAGCTCGCGCAACTCGGACTCTCCGAACTATGGCTACACCTTC
CDR3: CASSSRNSDSPNYGYTF
D: -
J: TRBJ1-2
size: -
V: TRBV7-9

DNA: TGCGCCAGCAGCTTGAGGAGACAGGGGTACAATGAGCAGTTCTTC
CDR3: CASSLRRQGYNEQFF
D: TRBD1
J: TRBJ2-1
size: -
V: TRBV5-1

DNA: TGTGCCAGCAGCTTAGTTGTCAGGGGCGATGTGACCCAGTACTTC
CDR3: CASSLVVRGDVTQYF
D: -
J: TRBJ2-5
size: -
V: TRBV7-2

DNA: TGTGCCTGGATCGACCCAACCGGGACAGGAAAGAGTGACACTGAAGCTTTCTTT
CDR3: CAWIDPTGTGKSDTEAFF
D: TRBD1
J: TRBJ1-1
size: -
V: TRBV30